The clone carrying this T cell receptor beta chain was seen only a few times. The antigen is not known. The CDR3 has 16 residues. Per the germline V gene, CDR1 is SEHNR and CDR2 is FQNEAQ (reference sequence). V gave up 5 bases and J gave up 5 bases, with 21 bases separating them. Libraries were made from TCR beta cDNA, and they carried unique molecular identifiers. Once about 0.9 to 11 million T cells were used, hundreds of thousands of cDNA molecules resulted. Each CDR3 protein gets one entry after TCRdb re-called the PCR reads with MiXCR. This table holds roughly 870,000 distinct CDR3 sequences, approximately 57% found once. The data were taken from a study of post-analysis software for immune sequencing data. Study conclusions and caveats: Those with multiple sclerosis, the patient group, showed significantly lower normalized Chao1 diversity than controls. Patients carried roughly 5 TRBV segments more frequently than controls did, and TRBV5-6, TRBV5-1 and TRBV20-1 were among them.

This chain links TRBV7-9 with TRBJ2-5; no reliable D call. The sequence was collected from a girl under 18 with multiple sclerosis. Sequenced material: blood. The CDR3 sequence: CASSPNRQLLLETQYF. The CDR3 DNA is TGTGCCAGCAGCCCGAATAGGCAGCTCCTTCTGGAGACCCAGTACTTC.